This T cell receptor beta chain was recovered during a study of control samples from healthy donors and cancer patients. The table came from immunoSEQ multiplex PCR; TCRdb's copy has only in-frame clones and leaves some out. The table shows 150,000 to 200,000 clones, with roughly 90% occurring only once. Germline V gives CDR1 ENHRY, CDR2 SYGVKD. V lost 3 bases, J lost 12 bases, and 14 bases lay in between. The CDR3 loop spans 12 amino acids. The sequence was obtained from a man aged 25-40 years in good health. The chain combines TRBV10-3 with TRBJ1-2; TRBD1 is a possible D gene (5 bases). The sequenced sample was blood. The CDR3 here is CAISDPGGENTF. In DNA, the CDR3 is TGTGCCATCAGTGACCCGGGAGGGGAAAACACCTTC.